Shown below are 2 T cell receptor beta chains from a single sample sequenced in a study of cytomegalovirus exposure and HLA in healthy donors. The PCR had 60 Vbeta and 13 Jbeta primers. Generated by immunoSEQ multiplex PCR, the TCRdb table keeps only in-frame clones and is missing some. The table records 140,000 or so clones, 82% of them present only once. The material sequenced was PBMCs. The receptor source for this set is an older woman in good health and CMV-seropositive.

The genes are TRBV10-3 and TRBJ1-5, with D possibly matching TRBD1 (6 bases). Trimming pared 3 bases from V and 5 bases from J, leaving 11 bases between. Germline assignment: CDR1 ENHRY and CDR2 SYGVKD. CDR3 length: 14 amino acids. CDR3 sequence: CAISEWDIDQPQHF. As DNA, the CDR3 is TGTGCCATCAGTGAATGGGACATCGATCAGCCCCAGCATTTT.

This sequence joins TRBV25-1 and TRBJ2-2, with 7 bases that match TRBD1. From germline, CDR1 is MGHDK and CDR2 SYGVNS. J was trimmed by 4 bases and V by 3 bases; bases with no gene match: 2. The CDR3 totals 14 residues. CDR3 sequence (DNA): TGTGCCAGCAGTGAGTCAGGGGGCACCGGGGAGCTGTTTTTT. Translating gives CASSESGGTGELFF.